A selection of T cell receptor beta chains follows, all from one sample in a study of cytomegalovirus exposure and HLA in healthy donors. Sequenced by immunoSEQ multiplex PCR; TCRdb stores in-frame clones only, minus some. This table holds 150,000 to 200,000 clones, around 68% found once. The sample consisted of PBMCs. The receptors stem from a woman aged 35 to 49 in good health and CMV-seropositive. The conserved cysteine and the conserved F or W are not part of the CDR3 here. Each record gives: CDR3 protein, clone size, V gene, J gene, CDR3 length. A clone size is listed for some rows: how often the clone was seen (once, few, many), or a class if it is expanded.

ASSLTPDTVSYT	.	TRBV27	TRBJ1-2	12
ATSPDRGNEKLF	.	TRBV15	TRBJ1-4	12
ASSLQGRETQY	.	TRBV5-6	TRBJ2-5	11
ASSLSVGNQPQH	.	TRBV7-8	TRBJ1-5	12
ASSDRGRGEQY	.	TRBV6-5	TRBJ2-7	11
ASSSQGAPSPTGELF	few	TRBV11-1	TRBJ2-2	15
ASGGQGGGEQY	.	TRBV2	TRBJ2-7	11
ASSPDRAGYT	few	TRBV5-1	TRBJ1-2	10
SVGGGSTDTQY	.	TRBV29-1	TRBJ2-3	11
ASSPGGEAF	.	TRBV9	TRBJ1-1	9
ASQNGGAGVNEQY	.	TRBV19	TRBJ2-7	13